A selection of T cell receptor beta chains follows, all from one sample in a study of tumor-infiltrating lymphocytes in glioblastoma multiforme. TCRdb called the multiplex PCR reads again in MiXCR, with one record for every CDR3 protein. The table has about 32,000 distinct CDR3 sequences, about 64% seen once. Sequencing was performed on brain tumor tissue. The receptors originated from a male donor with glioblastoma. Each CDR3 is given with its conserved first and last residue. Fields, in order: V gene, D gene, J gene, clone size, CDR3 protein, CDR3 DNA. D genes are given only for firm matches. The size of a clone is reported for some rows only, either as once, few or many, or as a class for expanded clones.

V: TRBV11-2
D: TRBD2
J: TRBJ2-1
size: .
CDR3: CASSPELAGDNGHSF
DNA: TGTGCCAGCAGCCCTGAATTAGCGGGGGACAATGGGCACTCCTTC

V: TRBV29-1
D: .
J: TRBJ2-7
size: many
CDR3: CSVYGGGSGSYEQYF
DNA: TGCAGCGTTTACGGCGGTGGGTCGGGGTCCTACGAGCAGTACTTC

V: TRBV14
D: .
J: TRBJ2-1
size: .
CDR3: CASSQDVRYNEQYF
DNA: TGTGCCAGCAGCCAAGATGTCCGCTACAATGAGCAATACTTC

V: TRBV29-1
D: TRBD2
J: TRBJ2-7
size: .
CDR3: CSGTGTNGSPYEQYF
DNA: TGCAGCGGGACCGGGACTAACGGGAGCCCCTACGAGCAGTACTTC

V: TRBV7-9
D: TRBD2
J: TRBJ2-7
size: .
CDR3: CASSSNLGTSSFSYEQYF
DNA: TGTGCCAGCAGCTCGAATCTAGGGACTAGCAGTTTCTCCTACGAGCAGTACTTC

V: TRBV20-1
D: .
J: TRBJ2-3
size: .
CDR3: CSARGRAGASTDAQYF
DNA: TGCAGTGCTAGAGGTAGAGCAGGCGCTAGCACAGATGCGCAGTATTTT

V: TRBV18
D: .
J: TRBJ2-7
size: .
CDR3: CASSTQGEQYF
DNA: TGTGCCAGCTCAACACAGGGAGAGCAGTACTTC

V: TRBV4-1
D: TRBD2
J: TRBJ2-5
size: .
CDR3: CTSRQEVASGSGGTQYF
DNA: TGCACCAGCAGGCAAGAGGTGGCTAGCGGGAGTGGGGGGACCCAGTACTTC

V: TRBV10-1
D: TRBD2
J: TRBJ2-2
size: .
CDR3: CASSEMANGRAGELFF
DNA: TGCGCTAGCAGTGAAATGGCTAATGGGAGGGCCGGGGAGCTGTTTTTT

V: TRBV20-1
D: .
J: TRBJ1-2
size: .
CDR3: CSAREGLDGYTF
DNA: TGCAGTGCTAGAGAAGGATTAGACGGATACACCTTC

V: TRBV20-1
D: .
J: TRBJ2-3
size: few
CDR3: CSVRLGSTDTQYF
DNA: TGCAGTGTAAGACTAGGATCCACAGATACGCAGTATTTT

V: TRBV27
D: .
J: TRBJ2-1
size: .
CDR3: CTSSGSESSYNEQFF
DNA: TGTACCAGCAGTGGAAGTGAGAGCTCCTACAATGAGCAGTTCTTC

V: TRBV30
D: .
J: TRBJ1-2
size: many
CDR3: CACAGFTGSGYTF
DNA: TGTGCCTGTGCCGGGTTTACAGGGAGTGGCTACACCTTC

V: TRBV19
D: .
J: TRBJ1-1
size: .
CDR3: CASSIAGAEEAFF
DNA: TGTGCCAGTAGTATCGCCGGGGCCGAGGAAGCTTTCTTT

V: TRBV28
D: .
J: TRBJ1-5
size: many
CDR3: CASNFGRQAHQPQHF
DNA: TGTGCCAGCAATTTCGGTAGGCAGGCGCATCAGCCCCAGCATTTT